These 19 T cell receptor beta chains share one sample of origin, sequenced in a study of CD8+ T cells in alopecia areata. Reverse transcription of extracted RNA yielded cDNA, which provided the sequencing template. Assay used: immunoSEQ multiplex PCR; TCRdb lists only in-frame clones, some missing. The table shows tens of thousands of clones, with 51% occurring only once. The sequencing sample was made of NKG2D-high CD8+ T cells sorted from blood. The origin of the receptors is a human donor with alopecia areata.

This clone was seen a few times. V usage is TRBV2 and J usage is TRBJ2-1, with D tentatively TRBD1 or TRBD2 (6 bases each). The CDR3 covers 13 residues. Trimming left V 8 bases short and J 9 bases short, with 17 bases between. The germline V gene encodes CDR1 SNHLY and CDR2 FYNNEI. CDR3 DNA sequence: TGTGCCAGCCGTCAACAGGGAGGAGGTGAGCAGTTCTTC. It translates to CASRQQGGGEQFF.

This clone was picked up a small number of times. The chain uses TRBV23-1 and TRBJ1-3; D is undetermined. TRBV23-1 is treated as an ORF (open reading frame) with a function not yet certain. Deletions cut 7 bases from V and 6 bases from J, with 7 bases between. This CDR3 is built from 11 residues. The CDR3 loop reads CASMPPNTIYF. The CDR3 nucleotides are TGCGCCAGCATGCCCCCAAACACCATATATTTT.

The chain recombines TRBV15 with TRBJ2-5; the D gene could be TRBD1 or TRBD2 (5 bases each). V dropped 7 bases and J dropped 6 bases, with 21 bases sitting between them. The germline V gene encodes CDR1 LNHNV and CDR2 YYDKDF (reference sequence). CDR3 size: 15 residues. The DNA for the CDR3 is TGTGCCACCACTCAGACCGTCCTCGGGGCCAAGACCCAGTACTTC. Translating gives CATTQTVLGAKTQYF. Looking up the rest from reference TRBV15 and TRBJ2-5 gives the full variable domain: DAMVIQNPRYQVTQFGKPVTLSCSQTLNHNVMYWYQQKSSQAPKLLFHYYDKDFNNEADTPDNFQSRRPNTSFCFLDIRSPGLGDTAMYLCATTQTVLGAKTQYFGPGTRLLVL.

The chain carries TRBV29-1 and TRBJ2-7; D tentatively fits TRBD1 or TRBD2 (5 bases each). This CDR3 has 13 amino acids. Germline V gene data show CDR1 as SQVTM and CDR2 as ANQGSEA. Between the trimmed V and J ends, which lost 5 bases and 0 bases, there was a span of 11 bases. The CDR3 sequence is CSVLGEISYEQYF. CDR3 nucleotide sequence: TGCAGCGTTTTAGGGGAGATCTCCTACGAGCAGTACTTC.

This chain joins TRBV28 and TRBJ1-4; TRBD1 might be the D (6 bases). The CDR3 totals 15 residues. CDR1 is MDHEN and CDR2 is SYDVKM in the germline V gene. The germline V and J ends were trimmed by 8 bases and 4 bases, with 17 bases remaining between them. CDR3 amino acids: CASLKTQGLNEKLFF. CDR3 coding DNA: TGTGCCAGCCTCAAAACACAGGGCCTTAATGAAAAACTGTTTTTT. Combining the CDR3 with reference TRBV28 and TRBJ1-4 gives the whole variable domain DVKVTQSSRYLVKRTGEKVFLECVQDMDHENMFWYRQDPGLGLRLIYFSYDVKMKEKGDIPEGYSVSREKKERFSLILESASTNQTSMYLCASLKTQGLNEKLFFGSGTQLSVL.

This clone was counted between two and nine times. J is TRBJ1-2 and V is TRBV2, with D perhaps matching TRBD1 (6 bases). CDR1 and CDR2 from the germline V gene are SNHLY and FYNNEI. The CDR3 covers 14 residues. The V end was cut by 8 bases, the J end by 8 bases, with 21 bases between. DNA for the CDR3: TGTGCCAGCCCGAACCTTGGGGGGGCGCGAGGCTACACCTTC. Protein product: CASPNLGGARGYTF.

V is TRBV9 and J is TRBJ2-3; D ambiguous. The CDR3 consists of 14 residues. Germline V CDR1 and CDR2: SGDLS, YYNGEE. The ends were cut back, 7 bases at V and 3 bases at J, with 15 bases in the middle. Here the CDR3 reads CASSLGVGTDTQYF. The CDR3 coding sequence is TGTGCCAGCTCCCTAGGCGTCGGAACAGATACGCAGTATTTT.

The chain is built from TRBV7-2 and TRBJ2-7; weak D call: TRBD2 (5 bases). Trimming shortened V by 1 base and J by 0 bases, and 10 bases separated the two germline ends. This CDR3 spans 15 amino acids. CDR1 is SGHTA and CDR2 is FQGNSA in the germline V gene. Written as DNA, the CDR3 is TGTGCCAGCAGCTTAGTTCTGGGGAGCTCCTACGAGCAGTACTTC. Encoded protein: CASSLVLGSSYEQYF.

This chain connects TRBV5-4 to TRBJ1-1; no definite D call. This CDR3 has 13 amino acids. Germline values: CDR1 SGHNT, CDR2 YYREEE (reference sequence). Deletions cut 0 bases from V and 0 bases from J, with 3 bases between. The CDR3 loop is CASSLVLNTEAFF. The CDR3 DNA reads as TGTGCCAGCAGCTTGGTGTTGAACACTGAAGCTTTCTTT.

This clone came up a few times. CDR3 amino acids: CSVEQRISGANVLTF. CDR3 in DNA: TGCAGCGTTGAGCAGAGGATCTCTGGGGCCAACGTCCTGACTTTC. The gene calls are TRBV29-1 and TRBJ2-6; D is unresolved. CDR1 and CDR2 from the germline V gene are SQVTM and ANQGSEA. Trimming removed 3 bases from V and 0 bases from J, with 9 bases in between. The CDR3 extends over 15 amino acids. Full variable domain (missing parts from reference TRBV29-1 and TRBJ2-6): SAVISQKPSRDICQRGTSLTIQCQVDSQVTMMFWYRQQPGQSLTLIATANQGSEATYESGFVIDKFPISRPNLTFSTLTVSNMSPEDSSIYLCSVEQRISGANVLTFGAGSRLTVL.

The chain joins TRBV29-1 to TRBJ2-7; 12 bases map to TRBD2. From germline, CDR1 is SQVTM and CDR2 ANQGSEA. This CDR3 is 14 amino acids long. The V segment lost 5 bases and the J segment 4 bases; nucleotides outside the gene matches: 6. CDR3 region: CSVLTTSGSYEQYF. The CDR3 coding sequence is TGCAGCGTTCTAACGACTAGCGGGAGTTACGAGCAGTACTTC.

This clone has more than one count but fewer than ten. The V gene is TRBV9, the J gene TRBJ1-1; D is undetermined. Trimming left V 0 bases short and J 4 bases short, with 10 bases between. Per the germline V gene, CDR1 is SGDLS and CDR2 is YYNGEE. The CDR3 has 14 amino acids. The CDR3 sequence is CASSVASRFTEAFF. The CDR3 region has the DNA TGTGCCAGCAGCGTAGCTTCGAGGTTCACTGAAGCTTTCTTT.

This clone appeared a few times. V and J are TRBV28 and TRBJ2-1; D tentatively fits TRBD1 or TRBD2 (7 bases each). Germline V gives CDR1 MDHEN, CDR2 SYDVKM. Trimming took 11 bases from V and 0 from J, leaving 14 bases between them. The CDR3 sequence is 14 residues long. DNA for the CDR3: TGTGCCCATCAGGGGGGGAGCTCCTACAATGAGCAGTTCTTC. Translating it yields CAHQGGSSYNEQFF.

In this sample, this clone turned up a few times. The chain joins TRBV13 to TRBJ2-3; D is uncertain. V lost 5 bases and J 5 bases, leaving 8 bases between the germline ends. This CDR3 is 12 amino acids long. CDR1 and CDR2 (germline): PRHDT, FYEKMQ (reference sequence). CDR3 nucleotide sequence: TGTGCCAGCAGCGCTAGTGAAGATACGCAGTATTTT. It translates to CASSASEDTQYF. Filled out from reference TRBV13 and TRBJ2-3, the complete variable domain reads AAGVIQSPRHLIKEKRETATLKCYPIPRHDTVYWYQQGPGQDPQFLISFYEKMQSDKGSIPDRFSAQQFSDYHSELNMSSLELGDSALYFCASSASEDTQYFGPGTRLTVL.

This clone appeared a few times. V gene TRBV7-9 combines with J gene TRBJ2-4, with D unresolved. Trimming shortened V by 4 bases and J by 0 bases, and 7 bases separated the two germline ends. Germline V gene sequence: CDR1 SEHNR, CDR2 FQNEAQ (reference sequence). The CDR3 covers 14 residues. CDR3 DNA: TGTGCCAGCAGCTCCGACTTAGCCAAAAACATTCAGTACTTC. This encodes CASSSDLAKNIQYF. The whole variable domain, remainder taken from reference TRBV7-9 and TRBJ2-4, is DTGVSQNPRHKITKRGQNVTFRCDPISEHNRLYWYRQTLGQGPEFLTYFQNEAQLEKSRLLSDRFSAERPKGSFSTLEIQRTEQGDSAMYLCASSSDLAKNIQYFGAGTRLSVL.

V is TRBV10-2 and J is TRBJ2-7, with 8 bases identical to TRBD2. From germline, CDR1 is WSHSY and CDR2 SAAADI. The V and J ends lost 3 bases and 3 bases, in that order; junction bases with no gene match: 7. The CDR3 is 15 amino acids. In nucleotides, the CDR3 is TGCGCCAGCAGTGACGAGGTAGCGGGGTTCTACGAGCAGTACTTC. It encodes CASSDEVAGFYEQYF.

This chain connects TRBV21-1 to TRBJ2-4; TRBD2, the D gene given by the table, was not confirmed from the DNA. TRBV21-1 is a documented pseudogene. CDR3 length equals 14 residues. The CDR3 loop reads CASSTPAAKNIQYF. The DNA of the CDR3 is TGTGCCAGCAGTACTCCCGCCGCCAAAAACATTCAGTACTTC.

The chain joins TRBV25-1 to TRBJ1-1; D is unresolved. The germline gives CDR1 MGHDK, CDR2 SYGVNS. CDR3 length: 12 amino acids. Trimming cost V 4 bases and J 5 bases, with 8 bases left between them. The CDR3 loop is CASSGGATEAFF. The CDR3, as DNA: TGTGCCAGCAGTGGGGGTGCTACTGAAGCTTTCTTT.

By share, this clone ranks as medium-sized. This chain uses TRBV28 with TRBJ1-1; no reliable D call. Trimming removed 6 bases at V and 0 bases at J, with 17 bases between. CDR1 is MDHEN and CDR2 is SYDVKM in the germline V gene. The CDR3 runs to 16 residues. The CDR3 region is CASRPDMGNLNTEAFF. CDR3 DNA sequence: TGTGCCAGCAGACCAGACATGGGGAACCTGAACACTGAAGCTTTCTTT.